This section outlines one T cell receptor beta chain sequence together with its context. Its matching antigen is unknown. These data are taken from a study of graft-versus-host responses after intestinal transplantation. The CDR3 runs to 14 residues. V was clipped by 2 bases and J by 1 base; unmatched bases: 0. Germline lookup yields CDR1 MGHRA and CDR2 YSYEKL. The method was immunoSEQ multiplex PCR; TCRdb's version includes in-frame clones alone and lacks a portion of them. The repertoire holds around 100,000 clones, over 85% seen once, with 1% to 1.5% in the top ten. The clonotype comes from a human donor who received an intestinal transplant. This material consisted of unstimulated CD8+ T cells sorted from spleen or lymph node cells, taken before intestinal transplant. The chain combines TRBV4-1 with TRBJ1-1; TRBD1 matches 8 bases. In DNA, the CDR3 is TGCGCCAGCAGCCAACAGGGGGCGAACACTGAAGCTTTCTTT. Translation: CASSQQGANTEAFF.